The TCR beta chain under discussion was sequenced for a study of blood T cell repertoires in COVID-19. On the study more broadly: Samples taken during acute and convalescent COVID-19 were collected in the United States, Italy and Spain. Sample material is recorded as cDNA or gDNA derived from T cells, B-cell-depleted T cells, or PBMCs.

This CDR3 comprises 16 residues. V lost 0 bases to trimming and J lost 2 bases, with 11 bases between them. CDR1 is ENHRY and CDR2 is SYGVKD in the germline V gene. Generated by immunoSEQ multiplex PCR, the TCRdb table keeps only in-frame clones and is missing some. This sample carries about 250,000 clones, roughly 83% of them seen once, and the ten largest clones take about 5.4%. The sample comprised peripheral blood. J is TRBJ2-1 and V is TRBV10-3; no definite D call. This receptor was taken from a woman older than 75 with COVID-19, enrolled during active disease. The DNA for the CDR3 is TGTGCCATCAGTGAGTCGATAGCTTCTCCCTACAATGAGCAGTTCTTC. This encodes CAISESIASPYNEQFF.